This T cell receptor beta chain is from a study of cytomegalovirus exposure and HLA in healthy donors. The overall study: Within an early data release were about 90 million unique TCRs drawn from HLA-typed donors. Study results and limitations: Rare TCR sequences dominated, though some public TCRs recurred in many donors.

This clone was seen just once. The antigen is not known. Use of 60 Vbeta and 13 Jbeta primers characterized the PCR. Libraries were prepared by immunoSEQ multiplex PCR; TCRdb keeps only in-frame clonotypes and omits some of them. The table has about 190,000 clones, about 80% seen once; the top ten hold approximately 1%. This sequence was found in a middle-aged woman in good health and CMV-seronegative. Sequencing was done on a sample of PBMCs.

In DNA form, the CDR3 reads TGTGCCAGCAGCTTAACTTGGAGGGGAGAGACCCAGTACTTC. This translates into CASSLTWRGETQYF. The V call is TRBV7-3, the J call TRBJ2-5; possible D gene TRBD2, 6 bases. Trimming left V 0 bases short and J 4 bases short, with 9 bases between. The V gene's germline CDR1 is SGHTA and CDR2 FQGTGA. The CDR3 is 14 residues long.